The sequence of this T cell receptor (beta chain) was determined in a study of beta chain features in type 1 diabetes. Trimming cost V 4 bases and J 2 bases, with 10 bases left between them. CDR3 length equals 15 residues. CDR1 is SGHDT and CDR2 is YYEEEE in the germline V gene. This clone occurred a few times. Sequenced material consisted of expressed TCRB transcripts (all of the isolated RNA was reverse transcribed). Produced via immunoSEQ multiplex PCR; TCRdb's table is partial and in-frame only. This table holds under 800,000 clones, about a sixth found once. The chain employs TRBV5-6 and TRBJ1-6; D unclear. This clonotype originated in a man between 18 and 35 years old in good health. The sequencing sample was made of naive CD4+ T cells from blood. CDR3 nucleotide sequence: TGTGCCAGCAGCCCCCGCCAGACCTATAATTCACCCCTCCACTTT. Its translation is CASSPRQTYNSPLHF.